This TCR beta chain emerged from a study of T cells after yellow fever vaccination. Comment on this clonotype: One end of the junction does not line up with germline, which may come from a read error.

A universal primer site and UMIs were added as TCR cDNA was made by 5'RACE template switching. TCRdb analysed the 5' RACE reads with MiXCR anew, one entry per CDR3 protein. The sample includes under 600,000 distinct CDR3 sequences, just over 20% of them seen just once. The CDR3 is 16 amino acids. Germline CDR1 reads MNHEY; CDR2 reads SVGAGI. Here the sequenced sample was PBMCs, taken roughly 20 days after the first yellow fever vaccination. This TCR was sampled from a man between 18 and 35 years old who received the YFV17D yellow fever vaccine. The chain employs TRBV6-5 and TRBJ2-4, with a weak D call TRBD1 (5 bases). In nucleotides, the CDR3 is TGTGCCTGCAGTTACTCGGCAGGGTTAGCCAAAAACATTCAGTACTTC. It specifies CACSYSAGLAKNIQYF.